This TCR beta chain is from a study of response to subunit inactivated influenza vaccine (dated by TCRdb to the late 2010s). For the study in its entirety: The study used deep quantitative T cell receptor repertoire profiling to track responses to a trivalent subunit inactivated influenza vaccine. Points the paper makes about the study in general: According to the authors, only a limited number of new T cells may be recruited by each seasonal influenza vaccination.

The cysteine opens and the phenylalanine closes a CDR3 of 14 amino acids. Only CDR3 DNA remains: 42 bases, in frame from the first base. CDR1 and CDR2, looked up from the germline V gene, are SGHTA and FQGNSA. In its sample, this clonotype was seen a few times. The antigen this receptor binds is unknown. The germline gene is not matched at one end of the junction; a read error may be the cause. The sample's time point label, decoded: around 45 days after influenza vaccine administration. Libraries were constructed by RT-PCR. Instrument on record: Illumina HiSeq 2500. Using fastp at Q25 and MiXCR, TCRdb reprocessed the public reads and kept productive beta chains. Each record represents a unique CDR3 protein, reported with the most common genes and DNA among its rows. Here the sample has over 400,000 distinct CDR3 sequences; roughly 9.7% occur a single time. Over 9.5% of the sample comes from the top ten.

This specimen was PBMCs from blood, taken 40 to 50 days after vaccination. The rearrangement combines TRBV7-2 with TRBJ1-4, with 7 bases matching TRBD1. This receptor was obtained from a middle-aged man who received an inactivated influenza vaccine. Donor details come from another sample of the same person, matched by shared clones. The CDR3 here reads CASSSTTGSERLFF. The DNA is TGTGCCAGCAGCTCAACGACAGGGTCTGAAAGACTGTTTTTT.